Listed below are T cell receptor beta chains from one sample, sequenced in a study of cytomegalovirus exposure and HLA in healthy donors. TCRdb keeps only in-frame clones here, not all; method: immunoSEQ multiplex PCR. Altogether some 150,000 clones are present, 60% to 80% being singletons, with the ten largest covering about 3%. The sequencing sample was made of PBMCs. The receptors derive from a man in his forties in good health and CMV-seronegative. Both conserved end residues are part of each CDR3. The order of the fields is J gene, clone size, D gene, V gene, CDR3 DNA, CDR3 protein. D genes are given only for firm matches. Size tells how often a clone was seen (once, few, many) or the class of an expanded clone, and some rows leave it out.

j_gene: TRBJ2-2; abundance: -; d_gene: TRBD1; v_gene: TRBV7-8; CDR3nt: TGTGCCAGCAGCTTATTATTATATGAGGGACAGGGAAGCACCGGGGAGCTGTTTTTT; CDR3aa: CASSLLLYEGQGSTGELFF
j_gene: TRBJ2-5; abundance: -; d_gene: TRBD2; v_gene: TRBV7-2; CDR3nt: TGTGCCAGCAGCTTAGGCGGGACTAGCGGGGTTACCCAGTACTTC; CDR3aa: CASSLGGTSGVTQYF
j_gene: TRBJ1-2; abundance: -; d_gene: -; v_gene: TRBV5-1; CDR3nt: TGCGCCAGCAAGTTGGGCAGGCATGGCTACACCTTC; CDR3aa: CASKLGRHGYTF
j_gene: TRBJ1-2; abundance: -; d_gene: -; v_gene: TRBV4-3; CDR3nt: TGCGCCAGCAGCCAAGAAGACAGAGCTAACTATGGCTACACCTTC; CDR3aa: CASSQEDRANYGYTF
j_gene: TRBJ1-4; abundance: -; d_gene: TRBD1; v_gene: TRBV5-1; CDR3nt: TGCGCCAGCAGCTTGTTGGGACAGGGGAACGAAAAACTGTTTTTT; CDR3aa: CASSLLGQGNEKLFF
j_gene: TRBJ2-7; abundance: -; d_gene: TRBD1; v_gene: TRBV2; CDR3nt: TGTGCCAGCATGCCGGGACAGACGCTCTACGAGCAGTACTTC; CDR3aa: CASMPGQTLYEQYF
j_gene: TRBJ2-5; abundance: few; d_gene: TRBD2; v_gene: TRBV7-9; CDR3nt: TGTGCCAGCAGACCGGGACTAGCAGGGCGGGGGGCCCAGTACTTC; CDR3aa: CASRPGLAGRGAQYF
j_gene: TRBJ2-3; abundance: -; d_gene: TRBD2; v_gene: TRBV19; CDR3nt: TGTGCCAGTAGTCAGCGGGGGCACACAGATACGCAGTATTTT; CDR3aa: CASSQRGHTDTQYF
j_gene: TRBJ1-3; abundance: -; d_gene: -; v_gene: TRBV5-1; CDR3nt: TGCGCCAGCAGCTTGGAGGCGGCTAGCTCTGGAAACACCATATATTTT; CDR3aa: CASSLEAASSGNTIYF
j_gene: TRBJ1-6; abundance: -; d_gene: -; v_gene: TRBV21-1; CDR3nt: TGTGCCAGCATCGGGGGGTGGTCCTATAATTCACCCCTCCACTTT; CDR3aa: CASIGGWSYNSPLHF
j_gene: TRBJ2-7; abundance: -; d_gene: -; v_gene: TRBV5-5; CDR3nt: TGTGCCAGCAGCTTGGGACAGCTTCTCCTCTACGAGCAGTACTTC; CDR3aa: CASSLGQLLLYEQYF
j_gene: TRBJ2-2; abundance: -; d_gene: -; v_gene: TRBV5-1; CDR3nt: TGCGCCAGCAGCGACAGGTCGAACACCGGGGAGCTGTTTTTT; CDR3aa: CASSDRSNTGELFF
j_gene: TRBJ2-3; abundance: -; d_gene: TRBD2; v_gene: TRBV9; CDR3nt: TGTGCCAGCAGCACCCCGGTAGTCCCCTCGGGGGTAGCGGGAAATGGAGATACGCAGTATTTT; CDR3aa: CASSTPVVPSGVAGNGDTQYF
j_gene: TRBJ2-5; abundance: -; d_gene: TRBD1; v_gene: TRBV7-3; CDR3nt: TGTGCCAGCAGCTTGACAGGGGGGGGAGAGACCCAGTACTTC; CDR3aa: CASSLTGGGETQYF
j_gene: TRBJ2-2; abundance: -; d_gene: TRBD1; v_gene: TRBV10-3; CDR3nt: TGTGCCACCGGAGGGGGGGACAGGGAAGGCGGGGAGCTGTTTTTT; CDR3aa: CATGGGDREGGELFF
j_gene: TRBJ2-7; abundance: -; d_gene: TRBD2; v_gene: TRBV12-5; CDR3nt: TGTGCTAGTGGTAAGGGACTAGCGGGTTGCGAGCAGTACTTC; CDR3aa: CASGKGLAGCEQYF
j_gene: TRBJ2-3; abundance: few; d_gene: TRBD2; v_gene: TRBV7-9; CDR3nt: TGTGCCAGCAGCTTAGTGGGACTATCTAAAAACACAGATACGCAGTATTTT; CDR3aa: CASSLVGLSKNTDTQYF